This T cell receptor (beta chain) was sequenced for a study of T cell changes during pregnancy in multiple sclerosis. Profiling relied on immunoSEQ multiplex PCR, and the TCRdb table lists in-frame clones only, not all of them. The sample shows about 44,000 clones, 94% of them seen only once. The TCR was taken from a female donor with multiple sclerosis, enrolled in a pregnancy study. The material was CD4+ T cells from peripheral blood mononuclear cells, obtained in the first trimester of pregnancy.

CDR3 in amino acids: CASSVVIGDHEQFF. CDR3 DNA sequence: TGTGCCAGCAGCGTAGTCATTGGAGACCATGAGCAGTTCTTC. The genes are TRBV9 and TRBJ2-1, with D unresolved. The CDR3 loop spans 14 amino acids. The germline CDR1 and CDR2 sequences are SGDLS and YYNGEE. The V end lost 0 bases, the J end lost 8 bases, and 12 bases lay between the germline ends.